This T cell receptor beta chain was recorded in a study of T cells after yellow fever vaccination. This CDR3 spans 11 amino acids. Per germline, CDR1 MNHEY and CDR2 SVGEGT. The germline V and J ends were trimmed by 3 bases and 8 bases, with 5 bases remaining between them. Findings and caveats of the study: Re-detected after boosting: most primary clones, 96% of CD4 and roughly 88% of CD8.

As to this clonotype: Its matching antigen is unknown.

MiXCR, applied by TCRdb to the 5' RACE reads, yields one record per CDR3 protein. Among more than 450,000 distinct CDR3 sequences, 20% to 25% were seen once, and the ten largest hold about 16%. The source of this sequence is a man aged 18 to 30 who received the YFV17D yellow fever vaccine. This chain links TRBV6-2 or TRBV6-3 with TRBJ2-1; D remains unclear. The specimen was PBMCs, collected 21 days after the first yellow fever vaccination. The CDR3 here is CASSYGDEQFF. In DNA, the CDR3 is TGTGCCAGCAGTTATGGCGATGAGCAGTTCTTC.